These 13 T cell receptor beta chains share one sample of origin, sequenced in a study of shared clonotypes between healthy human individuals (dated by TCRdb to 2018 to 2021). The library was produced with the immunoSEQ multiplex PCR assay. TCRdb carries this immuneACCESS record with in-frame sequences only. Its versions omit some clonotypes, under half of them owing to an unresolved V gene in the studies checked, with the rest unexplained. Here the sample has approximately 840,000 clones; 96% occur a single time. The top ten hold about 0.25% of the sample. CD8 naive samples consisted of CD45RO-negative cells that were positively selected for CCR7, yielding a CD45RA+CCR7+ population without TemRA cells. Specimen: naive CD8+ T cells sorted from blood. Reading the label with the study, this specimen's cell subset or site is: CD45RA+CCR7+. All receptors derive from a man aged 30 to 39 in good health.

The rearrangement joins TRBV5-1 to TRBJ2-7; 8 bases align to TRBD1. Germline CDR1 and CDR2: SGHRS and YFSETQ. The V gene end was trimmed by 2 bases and the J gene end by 5 bases; junction bases not matched to a gene: 6. CDR3 length: 14 residues. CDR3 residues: CASSFSGGIDEQYF. The CDR3 nucleotides read TGCGCCAGCAGCTTTTCAGGGGGCATCGACGAGCAGTACTTC.

The chain joins TRBV27 to TRBJ2-1; D not certain. The germline V gene has CDR1 MNHEY and CDR2 SMNVEV (reference sequence). The CDR3 totals 13 residues. With 4 bases removed from V and 5 bases from J, the gap between germline ends came to 9 bases. The CDR3 sequence: CASSSASHNEQFF. In DNA, the CDR3 is TGTGCCAGCAGTTCTGCCAGCCACAATGAGCAGTTCTTC.

CDR3 sequence: CASSEGAGREQFF. The CDR3 region has the DNA TGCGCCAGCAGTGAGGGGGCGGGGCGTGAGCAGTTCTTC. J is TRBJ2-1 and V is TRBV10-1, with a weak D call TRBD2 (6 bases). The CDR3 is 13 residues long. The V end was cut by 2 bases, the J end by 9 bases, with 11 bases between. The V gene's germline CDR1 is WNHNN and CDR2 SYGVQD (reference sequence).

The V call is TRBV27, the J call TRBJ2-1, with D unclear. The CDR3 sequence is 13 residues long. Trimming pared 1 base from V and 0 bases from J, leaving 1 base between. Germline-derived CDR1 and CDR2 are MNHEY and SMNVEV (reference sequence). The CDR3 DNA is TGTGCCAGCAGTTTATACTCCTACAATGAGCAGTTCTTC. Its translation is CASSLYSYNEQFF.

The V and J genes are TRBV5-4 and TRBJ2-2, with a weak D call TRBD2 (5 bases). The CDR3 covers 15 residues. Looked up from germline, CDR1 is SGHNT and CDR2 is YYREEE (reference sequence). V lost 3 bases to trimming and J lost 3 bases, with 12 bases between them. For the CDR3, the DNA is TGTGCCAGCAGCTATGGCAGCGGATACACCGGGGAGCTGTTTTTT. This sequence encodes CASSYGSGYTGELFF.

V gene TRBV11-2 combines with J gene TRBJ1-5; D call uncertain. This CDR3 region has 14 residues. With 5 bases removed from V and 6 bases from J, the gap between germline ends came to 14 bases. The germline V gene encodes CDR1 SGHAT and CDR2 FQNNGV. For the CDR3, the DNA is TGTGCCAGCAGCCGGGCAGGAAAGGGTCAGCCCCAGCATTTT. Translating gives CASSRAGKGQPQHF.

This chain uses TRBV27 with TRBJ2-6; D unresolved. Trimming stripped 2 bases from V and 0 bases from J, with 2 bases between. CDR1 and CDR2 from the germline V gene are MNHEY and SMNVEV (reference sequence). The CDR3 spans 14 residues. CDR3 in DNA: TGTGCCAGCAGTTTAATCTCTGGGGCCAACGTCCTGACTTTC. Amino acids: CASSLISGANVLTF.

The rearrangement uses TRBV5-1 and TRBJ2-1; 10 bases line up with TRBD2. The germline gives CDR1 SGHRS, CDR2 YFSETQ. The CDR3 consists of 14 residues. The V gene end was trimmed by 5 bases and the J gene end by 8 bases; junction bases not matched to a gene: 7. The CDR3 is CASSLAGGIHEQFF. The CDR3 nucleotides read TGCGCCAGCAGTTTAGCGGGAGGTATCCATGAGCAGTTCTTC.

The rearrangement joins TRBV7-9 to TRBJ2-7; 8 bases line up with TRBD1. The junction had 8 bases not matched to a gene; V was cut back by 5 bases and J by 2 bases. Looked up from germline, CDR1 is SEHNR and CDR2 is FQNEAQ (reference sequence). The CDR3 is made up of 15 amino acids. CDR3 nucleotide sequence: TGTGCCAGCAGCCCCGGACAGGGCGAAGCCTACGAGCAGTACTTC. This translates into CASSPGQGEAYEQYF.

The CDR3 loop reads CASSRWTSGSTPYNEQFF. Written as DNA, the CDR3 is TGTGCCAGTAGTAGGTGGACTAGCGGGAGTACCCCCTACAATGAGCAGTTCTTC. This chain joins TRBV19 and TRBJ2-1; TRBD2 matches 13 bases. Per germline, CDR1 LNHDA and CDR2 SQIVND (reference sequence). CDR3 length: 18 amino acids. V lost 4 bases to trimming and J lost 2 bases; unmatched junction nucleotides: 8.

The count of this clone is one. The genes are TRBV6-6 and TRBJ2-1; D unclear. Germline CDR1 and CDR2: MNHNY and SVGAGI (reference sequence). The CDR3 loop spans 15 amino acids. V was shortened by 5 bases and J by 4 bases, with 15 bases between the two germline ends. The DNA for the CDR3 is TGTGCCAGCAGTCGCCGTGAGGCTCCTTACAATGAGCAGTTCTTC. Amino acid sequence: CASSRREAPYNEQFF.

This rearrangement joins TRBV6-6 to TRBJ1-2; TRBD1 aligns across 7 bases. Per the germline V gene, CDR1 is MNHNY and CDR2 is SVGAGI (reference sequence). The CDR3 runs to 13 residues. With 7 bases clipped from V and 4 bases from J, the junction kept 6 bases outside the gene matches. The CDR3 region has the DNA TGTGCCAGCAATCGGGACAGCCTCTATGGCTACACCTTC. Residues: CASNRDSLYGYTF.

As regards this clone: The same CDR3 is also encoded by other DNA sequences in this sample. This rearrangement joins TRBV27 to TRBJ2-7; D is unclear. V was pared by 2 bases and J by 3 bases, with 8 bases between. This CDR3 has 13 residues. From germline, CDR1 is MNHEY and CDR2 SMNVEV (reference sequence). The CDR3 loop is CASSLGLLYEQYF. The CDR3 DNA reads TGTGCCAGCAGTTTAGGGCTTCTCTACGAGCAGTACTTC.